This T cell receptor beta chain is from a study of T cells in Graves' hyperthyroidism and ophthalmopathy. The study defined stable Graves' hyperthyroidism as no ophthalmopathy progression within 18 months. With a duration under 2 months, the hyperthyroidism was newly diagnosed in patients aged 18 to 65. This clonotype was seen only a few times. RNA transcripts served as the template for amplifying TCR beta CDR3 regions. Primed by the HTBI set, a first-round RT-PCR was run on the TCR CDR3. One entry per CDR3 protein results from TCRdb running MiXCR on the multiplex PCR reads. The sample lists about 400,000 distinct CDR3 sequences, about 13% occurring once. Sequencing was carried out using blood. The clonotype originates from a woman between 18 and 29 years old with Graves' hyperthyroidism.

The CDR3 spells CASSRGFYSNQPQHF. The CDR3 region has the DNA TGTGCCAGCAGCCGGGGTTTCTATAGCAATCAGCCCCAGCATTTT. This chain links TRBV6-1 with TRBJ1-5; D uncertain. The germline V gene encodes CDR1 MNHNS and CDR2 SASEGT. V lost 6 bases and J lost 0, with 12 bases in between. CDR3 length: 15 amino acids.